The T cell receptor beta chain described here comes from a study of blood T cell repertoires in COVID-19. Assay: immunoSEQ multiplex PCR; the TCRdb copy retains only in-frame clones and omits some. The sample has around 190,000 clones; more than 70% are singletons. This TCR derives from a human donor in a cohort sampled during active COVID-19. Specimen: peripheral blood.

The CDR3 DNA reads TGCGCCAGCAGCAAAAATACAGGGGCGGAAAATTCACCCCTCCACTTT. It translates to CASSKNTGAENSPLHF. The V and J genes are TRBV5-1 and TRBJ1-6; TRBD1 aligns across 7 bases. Germline loops: CDR1 SGHRS, CDR2 YFSETQ. The CDR3 has 16 residues. After removal of 4 bases from V and 7 bases from J, the junction contained 11 bases not matched to a gene. The full variable domain, with the rest looked up from reference TRBV5-1 and TRBJ1-6, is KAGVTQTPRYLIKTRGQQVTLSCSPISGHRSVSWYQQTPGQGLQFLFEYFSETQRNKGNFPGRFSGRQFSNSRSEMNVSTLELGDSALYLCASSKNTGAENSPLHFGNGTRLTVT.